The clone carrying this TCR beta chain was detected a few times. The treatment is: randomized to nivolumab then ipilimumab (arm A) or the reverse (arm B). The sample comes from a study of sequential checkpoint blockade in melanoma. Study-level information: Randomization was 1:1 between first-line nivolumab→ipilimumab and ipilimumab→nivolumab. DNA from 85 to 95 pretreatment tumor samples underwent TCRβ immunosequencing.

TCRdb's table, derived via immunoSEQ multiplex PCR, lists solely in-frame clones and lacks some. The table records 13,000 or so clones, 27% of them present only once. The source was tumor tissue (inferred from file names), collected from a patient given nivolumab and ipilimumab in sequence. This TCR came from a human donor with melanoma.

The CDR3 coding sequence is TGTGCCAGCAGCTTGGAGCAGGTGGCGAACACTGAAGCTTTCTTT. Its translation: CASSLEQVANTEAFF. This sequence joins TRBV11-3 and TRBJ1-1, with no clear D. The germline V gene has CDR1 SGHNT and CDR2 YENEEA. The CDR3 runs 15 residues. V lost 3 bases and J lost 1, with 12 bases in between.